The TCR beta chain described here comes from a study of response to subunit inactivated influenza vaccine. Overall study results and limits: Authors suggested few new T cells are recruited by each seasonal influenza vaccination.

Concerning this clonotype: The antigen remains unidentified.

Looked up from germline, CDR1 is DFQATT and CDR2 is SNEGSKA (reference sequence). The CDR3 spans 14 residues. V lost 6 bases to trimming and J lost 2 bases; unmatched junction nucleotides: 7. TCRdb reanalysed the RT-PCR reads using MiXCR and keeps one entry per CDR3 protein. The repertoire includes approximately 530,000 distinct CDR3 sequences, 6% to 9% of them detected once, and under 15% sits in the top ten. The source of this sequence is a man between 50 and 75 years old who received an inactivated influenza vaccine. The specimen comprised PBMCs from blood, sampled around 2 years after vaccination. The gene calls are TRBV20-1 and TRBJ1-5, with 7 bases aligning to TRBD1. The CDR3 coding sequence is TGCAGTGCGAGGACAGGAAGAGGCAATCAGCCCCAGCATTTT. Its translation is CSARTGRGNQPQHF.